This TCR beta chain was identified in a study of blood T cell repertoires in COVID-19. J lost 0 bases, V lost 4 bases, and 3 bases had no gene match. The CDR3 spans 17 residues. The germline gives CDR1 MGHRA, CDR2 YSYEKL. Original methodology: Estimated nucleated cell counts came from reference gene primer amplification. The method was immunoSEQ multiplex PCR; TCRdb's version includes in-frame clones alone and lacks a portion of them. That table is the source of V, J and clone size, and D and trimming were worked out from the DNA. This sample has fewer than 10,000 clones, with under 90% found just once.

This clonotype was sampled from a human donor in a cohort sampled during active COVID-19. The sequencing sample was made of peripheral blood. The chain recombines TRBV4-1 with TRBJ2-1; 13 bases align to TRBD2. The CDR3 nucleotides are TGCGCCAGCAGCCCGCGGACTAGCGGGGGCTCCTACAATGAGCAGTTCTTC. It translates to CASSPRTSGGSYNEQFF.